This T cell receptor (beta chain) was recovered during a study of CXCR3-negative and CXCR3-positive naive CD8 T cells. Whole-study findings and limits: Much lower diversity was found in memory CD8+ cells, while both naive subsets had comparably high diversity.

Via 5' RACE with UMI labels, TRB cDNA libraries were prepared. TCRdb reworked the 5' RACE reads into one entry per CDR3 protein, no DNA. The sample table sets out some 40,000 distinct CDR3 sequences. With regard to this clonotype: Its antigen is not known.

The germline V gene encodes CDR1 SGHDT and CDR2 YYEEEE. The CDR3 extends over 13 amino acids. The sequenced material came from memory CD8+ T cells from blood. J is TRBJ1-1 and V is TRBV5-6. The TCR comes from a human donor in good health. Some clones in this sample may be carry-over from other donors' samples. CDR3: CASSLIRSTEAFF. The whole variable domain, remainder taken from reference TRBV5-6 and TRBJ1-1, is DAGVTQSPTHLIKTRGQQVTLRCSPKSGHDTVSWYQQALGQGPQFIFQYYEEEERQRGNFPDRFSGHQFPNYSSELNVNALLLGDSALYLCASSLIRSTEAFFGQGTRLTVV.